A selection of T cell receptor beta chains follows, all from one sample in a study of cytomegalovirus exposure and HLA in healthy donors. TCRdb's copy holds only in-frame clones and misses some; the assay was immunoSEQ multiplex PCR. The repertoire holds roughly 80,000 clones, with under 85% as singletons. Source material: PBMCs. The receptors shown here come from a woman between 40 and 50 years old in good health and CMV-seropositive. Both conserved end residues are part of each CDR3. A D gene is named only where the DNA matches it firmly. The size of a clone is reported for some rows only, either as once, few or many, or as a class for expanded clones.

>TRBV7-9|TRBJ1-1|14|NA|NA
CASSLEGMNTEAFF
TGTGCCAGCAGCTTAGAGGGGATGAACACTGAAGCTTTCTTT
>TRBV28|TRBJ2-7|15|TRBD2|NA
CASSRAGGQLYEQYF
TGTGCCAGCAGCCGGGCGGGAGGGCAGCTCTACGAGCAGTACTTC
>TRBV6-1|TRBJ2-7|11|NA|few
CASRDNYEQYF
TGTGCCAGCCGGGACAACTACGAGCAGTACTTC
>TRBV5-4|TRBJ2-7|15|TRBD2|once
CASSLRERGPYEQYF
TGTGCCAGCAGCTTGAGGGAGCGGGGCCCCTACGAGCAGTACTTC
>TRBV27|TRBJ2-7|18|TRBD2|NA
CASSFLASGRPGGYEQYF
TGTGCCAGCAGTTTTTTGGCTAGCGGGAGGCCGGGGGGGTACGAGCAGTACTTC
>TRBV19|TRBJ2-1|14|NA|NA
CASSSGVLYNEQFF
TGTGCCAGTAGTAGCGGGGTCCTTTACAATGAGCAGTTCTTC
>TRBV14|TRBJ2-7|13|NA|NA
CASSQDLDRRRYF
TGTGCCAGCAGCCAAGATCTTGACAGACGGAGGTACTTC
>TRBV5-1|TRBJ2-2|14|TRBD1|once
CASSWGQGPGELFF
TGCGCCAGCAGCTGGGGACAGGGCCCCGGGGAGCTGTTTTTT
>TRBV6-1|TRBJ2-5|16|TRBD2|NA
CASSVRLAEYQETQYF
TGTGCCAGCAGTGTTAGACTAGCAGAATATCAAGAGACCCAGTACTTC
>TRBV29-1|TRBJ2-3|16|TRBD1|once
CSVEVPPDRGPDTQYF
TGCAGCGTTGAAGTCCCCCCCGACAGGGGGCCAGATACGCAGTATTTT
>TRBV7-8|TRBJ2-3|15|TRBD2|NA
CASSLGGGGLDTQYF
TGTGCCAGCAGCTTAGGGGGCGGGGGGTTAGATACGCAGTATTTT
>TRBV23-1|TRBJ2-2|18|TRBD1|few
CASSQSTGTGGDTGELFF
TGCGCCAGCAGTCAATCGACCGGGACAGGGGGAGACACCGGGGAGCTGTTTTTT
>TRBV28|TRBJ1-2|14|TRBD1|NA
CASTSGRGRDGYTF
TGTGCCAGCACCTCGGGCAGGGGGCGAGATGGCTACACCTTC
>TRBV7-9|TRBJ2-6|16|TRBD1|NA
CASSETGNSGANVLTF
TGTGCCAGCAGCGAGACAGGGAACTCTGGGGCCAACGTCCTGACTTTC